This TCR beta chain was identified during a study of blood T cells in healthy people across ages. For this clonotype: Antigen specificity is unknown.

Study-wide findings and caveats: No one knew whether donors had CMV, which possibly confounded expanded clonotype changes.

Germline CDR1 MNHNS, CDR2 SASEGT. The CDR3 is made up of 14 amino acids. The J segment lost 5 bases and the V segment lost 4 bases, leaving 5 bases of the junction unmatched. Using a J-beta primer mix together with a sample-barcoded 5' primer, a second PCR was run for about 6 to 12 cycles. Each CDR3 protein gets one entry after TCRdb re-called the 5' RACE reads with MiXCR. The sample holds roughly 930,000 distinct CDR3 sequences, approximately 49% seen once. The chain has TRBV6-1 and TRBJ1-1; TRBD1 aligns across 9 bases. This TCR was recovered from a man aged 25 to 40 in good health. The sequencing sample was made of blood. Written as DNA, the CDR3 is TGTGCCAGCAGTGGGACAGGGGCATGGACTGAAGCTTTCTTT. It translates to CASSGTGAWTEAFF.